This T cell receptor beta chain is drawn from a study of shared clonotypes between healthy human individuals (dated by TCRdb to between 2020 and 2021). Regarding the research as a whole: A couple of women and a few men aged 18 to 49 years were included in the cohort. For each donor, CD4 naive and CD4 memory were each run on three plates, CD8 naive on two plates, and CD8 memory on one plate. To estimate repertoire size and how much clonotype sharing occurs between individuals, the study deeply sequenced the blood TCR repertoires of about 5 healthy adults. Between about 0.8 and 9.5 billion PBMCs per donor were obtained by leukapheresis. To increase sequencing depth and limit assay-specific biases, TCR repertoire library preparation and sequencing were carried out by different laboratories using diverse techniques. What the work shows at the level of the full study, not this receptor alone: Pairwise subsampling led to the expectation that sequencing depth would affect the degree of clonotype sharing among donors. Larger estimated clonotype richness was generally found for naive subsets than for memory subsets. Incomplete sequencing was indicated by rarefaction of sorted-subset datasets, despite the large sequencing depth. Compared with non-shared clonotypes, clonotypes shared by all four sorted-subset donors had higher generation probabilities. When a handful of donors were compared, the shared fraction of clonotypes was about 5% for naive CD4, around 3.6% for naive CD8, 2% to 2.5% for memory CD4, and about 0.36% for memory CD8. Sampling was restricted to blood, and TCR repertoires in tissues likely differ from the TCR repertoires found in blood. The small number of donors limited the genetic and exposure-history diversity represented.

As for this clone: This receptor's antigen is unknown. Base qualities are missing; no much larger clone stands one base away.

From the germline V gene (reference sequence), CDR1 is SEHNR and CDR2 is FQNEAQ. The CDR3 runs 15 amino acids, cysteine and phenylalanine included. Just the 45-base CDR3 DNA is kept, in frame starting at base 1. The germline ends are 13 bases apart after V is trimmed by 2 bases and J by 2 bases. Using the deep immunoSEQ assay, multiplex PCR amplified TCR CDR3 regions from genomic DNA. For each cell subset, the extracted genomic DNA was distributed evenly across all wells of several immunoSEQ 96-well plates, and each plate served as one replicate. For sorted subsets, each replicate PCR was loaded with roughly 190 ng genomic DNA, equivalent to about 33,000 T cell genomes. Purified libraries were quantified with a Qubit 3.0 fluorometer, sized on a Bioanalyzer 2100, and re-quantified with the KAPA Library Quantification kit. Each immunoSEQ 96-well plate was sequenced on its own single-read 150-cycle Illumina NextSeq 550 flow cell. The original pipeline was this. Because only junctional sequences without quality scores were contained in the immunoSEQ output, filtering matching that applied to full-length reads could not be performed. Sequences were annotated with PyIR, a Python wrapper for IgBLAST v1.9, and V/J genes and CDR3 were assigned using IMGT germline references. Reads were filtered out if the reads had weak V/J assignments (E-value above 1e-6), no CDR3, stop codons, out-of-frame junctions, or ambiguous translated residues. V3J clonotypes were defined as sequences sharing the same inferred V gene, J gene, and CDR3 amino acid sequence. Percentage overlap between repertoires was computed as shared unique clonotypes divided by the size of the smaller repertoire. Repertoire richness was assessed with RTK rarefaction, the Chao1 estimator, and Recon v2.1 estimates of unobserved clonotypes. For all TCRbeta clonotypes obtained by the gDNA method from a handful of donors, generation probabilities were computed with OLGA. TCRdb holds this immuneACCESS table with in-frame rearrangements only. Some clones are missing; in checked studies, unresolved V genes explain under half, and the rest has no known cause. V, J and clone size derive from that table, while D and trimming were established from the DNA sequence. In all, the sample holds about 1 million clones, and around 78% of those were seen once. About 0.52% of the sample is in the top ten clones.

Donors were healthy HIV-negative adults with no recently reported acute infections or vaccinations. Every donor was a Caucasian adult residing in Nashville, Tennessee, USA. Magnetic negative selection was used to enrich CD4+ T cells, after which naive cells were positively selected on CD45RA and the negative fraction became the memory subset. Blood was obtained by leukapheresis, after which PBMCs were separated by Ficoll-Histopaque density gradient centrifugation and cryopreserved in liquid nitrogen vapor phase. Analytical flow cytometry was used to check the purity and quantity of each magnetically sorted T cell population. Genomic DNA was isolated from each sorted fraction and quantified by UV absorbance on a Nanodrop 2000c.

Material for sequencing was memory CD4+ T cells from PBMCs. Read against the paper, the sample's cell subset or site label means: CD45RA-negative fraction. The sequence joins TRBV7-9 to TRBJ2-7, and TRBD1 may be the D gene, going by 5 matching bases. The sequence was obtained from a man between 18 and 35 years old in good health. Some clones in this sample may be carry-over from other donors' samples. The CDR3 protein sequence reads: CASSLYPAGTYEQYF. The DNA sequence is TGTGCCAGCAGCTTATACCCCGCAGGGACCTACGAGCAGTACTTC.